This entry concerns a single T cell receptor (beta chain). Its specificity is unknown. These data belong to a study of shared clonotypes between healthy human individuals. V lost 7 bases, J lost 4 bases, and 9 bases stayed unmatched. CDR3 size: 15 residues. The germline CDR1 and CDR2 sequences are MGHRA and YSYEKL. Notes on the study in general: What naive subsets generally showed was a larger estimated richness than memory subsets showed. Between a handful of donors, naive CD4 clonotypes were shared at a level of about 5%. It was the few donors that limited the genetic and exposure-history diversity represented.

This table comes from immunoSEQ multiplex PCR, and its TCRdb copy is limited to in-frame clones, with some not included. The sample consists of 850,000 to 1,200,000 clones, under 80% of them appearing once. Sequencing used memory CD4+ T cells sorted from blood. Subset of the sample: CD45RA-negative fraction. The chain carries TRBV4-1 and TRBJ2-3; TRBD1 matches at 9 bases. This receptor was taken from a man aged 18 to 30 in good health. CDR3 sequence: CASTPHRGLADTQYF. CDR3 DNA sequence: TGCGCCAGCACCCCGCACAGGGGGCTTGCAGATACGCAGTATTTT.